The 14 T cell receptor beta chains presented below share a single source sample, sequenced in a study of blood T cell repertoires in COVID-19. Sequencing was performed with immunoSEQ multiplex PCR; in TCRdb, only in-frame clones are kept and a portion is missing. The sample records around 340,000 clones, roughly nine tenths being singletons. The sample comprised peripheral blood. These receptors were taken from an older woman with COVID-19, enrolled during active disease.

The rearrangement links TRBV9 to TRBJ1-4; 8 bases are shared with TRBD1. Looked up from germline, CDR1 is SGDLS and CDR2 is YYNGEE. J was trimmed by 3 bases and V by 0 bases; bases with no gene match: 4. The CDR3 has 16 amino acids. In nucleotides, the CDR3 is TGTGCCAGCAGCGTAGATATGGACAGGGCTAATGAAAAACTGTTTTTT. Its translation is CASSVDMDRANEKLFF.

This rearrangement joins TRBV19 to TRBJ1-2; the match to TRBD1 covers 9 bases. The V gene's germline CDR1 is LNHDA and CDR2 SQIVND (reference sequence). V shed 6 bases, J shed 3 bases, and the junction held 8 bases outside the gene matches. The CDR3 contains 15 residues. CDR3 in DNA: TGTGCCAGTAGAGAAAGGGGACAGGGTGACTATGGCTACACCTTC. The encoded protein is CASRERGQGDYGYTF. The whole variable domain, remainder taken from reference TRBV19 and TRBJ1-2, is DGGITQSPKYLFRKEGQNVTLSCEQNLNHDAMYWYRQDPGQGLRLIYYSQIVNDFQKGDIAEGYSVSREKKESFPLTVTSAQKNPTAFYLCASRERGQGDYGYTFGSGTRLTVV.

The chain carries TRBV5-4 and TRBJ1-2, with D perhaps TRBD1 (6 bases). Germline CDR1 reads SGHNT; CDR2 reads YYREEE (reference sequence). This CDR3 spans 15 amino acids. V lost 5 bases, J lost 0 bases, and 14 bases lay in between. CDR3 sequence reads: CASRKGGGTNYGYTF. The CDR3 DNA reads as TGTGCCAGCAGAAAGGGGGGGGGCACTAACTATGGCTACACCTTC.

The V call is TRBV19, the J call TRBJ1-2; maybe TRBD1 (6 bases). Germline V gene data show CDR1 as LNHDA and CDR2 as SQIVND (reference sequence). The CDR3 consists of 15 residues. Trimming removed 2 bases from V and 8 bases from J, with 18 bases in between. The CDR3 spells CASSIFPGQSRGYTF. In DNA form, the CDR3 reads TGTGCCAGTAGTATATTCCCCGGACAGAGTCGCGGCTACACCTTC.

The rearrangement uses TRBV28 and TRBJ1-2; 8 bases are a match to TRBD1. V lost 6 bases, J lost 6 bases, and 18 bases stayed unmatched. CDR3 length: 17 amino acids. Germline V lookup: CDR1 MDHEN, CDR2 SYDVKM. The CDR3 here is CASSPGTGLRAYDGYTF. The CDR3 DNA reads as TGTGCCAGCAGCCCCGGGACAGGTCTTCGTGCCTATGATGGCTACACCTTC.

As for this clone: The junction shows a germline mismatch at one end, possibly a read error. Other DNA sequences in this specimen translate into the identical CDR3. This chain joins TRBV5-6 and TRBJ1-5; no definite D call. CDR1 and CDR2 from the germline V gene are SGHDT and YYEEEE. The CDR3 consists of 14 residues. In DNA, the CDR3 is TGCGCCAGCAGCTTGGTTGCGGAAAATCAGCCCCAGCATTTT. As protein: CASSLVAENQPQHF.

Concerning this clone: The junction and the germline gene differ at one end; a read error may be behind it. The chain recombines TRBV7-2 with TRBJ1-2, with D maybe TRBD1 (5 bases). The CDR3 sequence is 14 residues long. Germline V lookup: CDR1 SGHTA, CDR2 FQGNSA. CDR3 bases: TGTGCCAGCAGCTTAATCGGTCCAGCGAGACAGCCCGATTTT. Protein sequence: CASSLIGPARQPDF.

The CDR3 region is CASSEGQPPNEKLFF. The DNA for the CDR3 is TGTGCCAGCTCAGAGGGACAGCCTCCTAATGAAAAACTGTTTTTT. This chain joins TRBV18 and TRBJ1-4, with 7 positions matching TRBD1. Per the germline V gene, CDR1 is KGHSH and CDR2 is LQKENI. V was pared by 5 bases and J by 3 bases, with 6 bases of the junction left unmatched. This CDR3 contains 15 residues.

The chain has TRBV6-6 and TRBJ2-1, with D perhaps TRBD1 (6 bases). The CDR3 has 13 residues. The V gene lost 8 bases and the J gene lost 9 bases, with 17 bases spanning the gap. Germline V gene lookup returns CDR1 MNHNY and CDR2 SVGAGI (reference sequence). CDR3 protein: CASFRQGSSEQFF. CDR3 in DNA: TGTGCCAGCTTTAGGCAGGGGAGCAGTGAGCAGTTCTTC.

This rearrangement joins TRBV7-8 to TRBJ2-1; a possible D gene is TRBD2 (6 bases). V was pared by 1 base and J by 4 bases, with 14 bases between. The germline V gene has CDR1 SGHVS and CDR2 FQNEAQ. The CDR3 length is 16 residues. This chain's CDR3 is CASSLGRVVLYNEQFF. DNA for the CDR3: TGTGCCAGCAGCTTAGGGAGGGTTGTACTTTACAATGAGCAGTTCTTC.

V is TRBV28 and J is TRBJ2-7, with a possible D match to TRBD1 (6 bases). The CDR3 is made up of 14 amino acids. Germline assignment: CDR1 MDHEN and CDR2 SYDVKM. Trimming left V 5 bases short and J 4 bases short, with 15 bases between. The CDR3, as DNA: TGTGCCAGCAGTCTTACAGGGCCCGAGTACGAGCAGTACTTC. Encoded protein: CASSLTGPEYEQYF.

The chain has TRBV6-5 and TRBJ1-1; TRBD1 is a possible D gene (6 bases). V lost 8 bases and J 3 bases, leaving 10 bases between the germline ends. The CDR3 loop spans 12 amino acids. Germline loops: CDR1 MNHEY, CDR2 SVGAGI. This CDR3 reads CASWTEYTEAFF. As DNA, the CDR3 is TGTGCCAGCTGGACAGAATACACTGAAGCTTTCTTT.

The CDR3: CASSEQRTNEKLFF. The CDR3 DNA reads TGTGCCAGCTCAGAACAGAGAACAAATGAAAAACTGTTTTTT. The genes are TRBV18 and TRBJ1-4; D unresolved. This CDR3 has 14 amino acids. Germline lookup yields CDR1 KGHSH and CDR2 LQKENI. Trimming removed 5 bases from V and 5 bases from J, with 12 bases in between. Full variable domain (missing parts from reference TRBV18 and TRBJ1-4): NAGVMQNPRHLVRRRGQEARLRCSPMKGHSHVYWYRQLPEEGLKFMVYLQKENIIDESGMPKERFSAEFPKEGPSILRIQQVVRGDSAAYFCASSEQRTNEKLFFGSGTQLSVL.

This chain uses TRBV20-1 with TRBJ2-7; 7 nucleotides match TRBD1. After removal of 3 bases from V and 6 bases from J, the junction contained 5 bases not matched to a gene. The germline CDR1 and CDR2 sequences are DFQATT and SNEGSKA (reference sequence). The CDR3 extends over 12 amino acids. The CDR3 DNA reads as TGCAGTGCTAGTGAGGGGGCTTCCGAGCAGTACTTC. It yields the protein CSASEGASEQYF.